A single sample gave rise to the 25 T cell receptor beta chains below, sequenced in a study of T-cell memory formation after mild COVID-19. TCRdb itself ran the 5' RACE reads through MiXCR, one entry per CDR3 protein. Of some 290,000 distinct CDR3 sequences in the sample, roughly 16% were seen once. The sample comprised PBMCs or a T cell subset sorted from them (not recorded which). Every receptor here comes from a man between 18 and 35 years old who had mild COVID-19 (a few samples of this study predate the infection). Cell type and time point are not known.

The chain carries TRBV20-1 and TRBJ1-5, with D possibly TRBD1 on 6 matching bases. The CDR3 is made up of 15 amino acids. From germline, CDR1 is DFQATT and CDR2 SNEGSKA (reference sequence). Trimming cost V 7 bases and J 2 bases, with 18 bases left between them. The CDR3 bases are TGCAGTGTATCCGGGGGCCGGTTGGGCAATCAGCCCCAGCATTTT. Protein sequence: CSVSGGRLGNQPQHF.

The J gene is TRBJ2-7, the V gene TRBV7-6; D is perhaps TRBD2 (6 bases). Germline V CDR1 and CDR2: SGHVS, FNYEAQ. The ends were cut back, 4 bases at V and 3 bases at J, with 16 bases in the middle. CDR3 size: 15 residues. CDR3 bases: TGTGCCAGCAGCTACAGCACCGGGCGGGGCTACGAGCAGTACTTC. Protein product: CASSYSTGRGYEQYF.

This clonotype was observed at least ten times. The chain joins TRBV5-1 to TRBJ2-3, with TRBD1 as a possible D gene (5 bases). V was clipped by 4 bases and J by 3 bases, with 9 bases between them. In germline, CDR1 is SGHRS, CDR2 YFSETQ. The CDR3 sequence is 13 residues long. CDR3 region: CASSPRTTDTQYF. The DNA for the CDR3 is TGCGCCAGCAGCCCACGGACAACAGATACGCAGTATTTT.

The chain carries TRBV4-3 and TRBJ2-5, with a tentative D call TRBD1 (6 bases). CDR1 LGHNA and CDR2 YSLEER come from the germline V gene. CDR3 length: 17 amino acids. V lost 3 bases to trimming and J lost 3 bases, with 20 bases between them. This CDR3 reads CASSQAKQGVSEETQYF. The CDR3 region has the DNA TGCGCCAGCAGCCAGGCCAAACAGGGAGTATCGGAAGAGACCCAGTACTTC.

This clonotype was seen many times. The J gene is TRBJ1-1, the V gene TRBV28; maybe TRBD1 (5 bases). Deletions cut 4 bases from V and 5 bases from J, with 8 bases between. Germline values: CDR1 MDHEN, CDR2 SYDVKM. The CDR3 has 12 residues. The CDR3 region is CASSSPGTEAFF. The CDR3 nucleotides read TGTGCCAGCAGTTCGCCAGGGACTGAAGCTTTCTTT.

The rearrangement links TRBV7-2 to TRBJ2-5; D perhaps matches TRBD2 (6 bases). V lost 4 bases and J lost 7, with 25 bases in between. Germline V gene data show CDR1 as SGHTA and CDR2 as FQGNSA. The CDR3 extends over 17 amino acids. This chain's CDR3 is CASSSGGRGVSQGTQYF. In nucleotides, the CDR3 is TGTGCCAGCAGCTCCGGAGGGCGAGGAGTCTCCCAGGGGACCCAGTACTTC.

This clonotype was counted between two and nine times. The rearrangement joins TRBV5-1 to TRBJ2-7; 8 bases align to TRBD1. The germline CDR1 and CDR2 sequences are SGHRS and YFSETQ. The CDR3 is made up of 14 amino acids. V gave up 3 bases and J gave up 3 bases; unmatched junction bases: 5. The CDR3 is CASSSQGAVYEQYF. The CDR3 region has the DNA TGCGCCAGCAGCTCGCAGGGGGCCGTCTACGAGCAGTACTTC. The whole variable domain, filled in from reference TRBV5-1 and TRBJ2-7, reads KAGVTQTPRYLIKTRGQQVTLSCSPISGHRSVSWYQQTPGQGLQFLFEYFSETQRNKGNFPGRFSGRQFSNSRSEMNVSTLELGDSALYLCASSSQGAVYEQYFGPGTRLTVT.

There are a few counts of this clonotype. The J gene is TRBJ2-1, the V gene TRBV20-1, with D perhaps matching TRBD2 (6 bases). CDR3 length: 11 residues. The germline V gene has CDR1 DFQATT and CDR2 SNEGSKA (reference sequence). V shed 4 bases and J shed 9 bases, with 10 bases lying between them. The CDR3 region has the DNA TGCAGTGCTAAAGGACTAACTGAGCAGTTCTTC. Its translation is CSAKGLTEQFF.

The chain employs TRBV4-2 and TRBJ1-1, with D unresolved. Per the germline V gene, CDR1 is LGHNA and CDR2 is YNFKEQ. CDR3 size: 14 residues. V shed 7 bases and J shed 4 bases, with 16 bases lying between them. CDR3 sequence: CASTLEAGFTEAFF. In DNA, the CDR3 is TGTGCCAGCACCCTAGAGGCGGGTTTCACTGAAGCTTTCTTT.

CDR3 in amino acids: CAISGEGTGADAFF. The CDR3 DNA reads as TGTGCCATCAGTGGGGAAGGGACAGGGGCGGACGCTTTCTTT. J is TRBJ1-1 and V is TRBV10-3; 10 bases match TRBD1. V lost 4 bases, J lost 11 bases, and 10 bases stayed unmatched. Germline V gene lookup returns CDR1 ENHRY and CDR2 SYGVKD. CDR3 length: 14 residues.

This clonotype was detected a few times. The CDR3 loop is CASGILAGGRFTGELFF. The CDR3 nucleotides are TGCGCCAGCGGCATACTAGCGGGGGGCCGTTTCACCGGGGAGCTGTTTTTT. The V and J genes are TRBV5-1 and TRBJ2-2, with 12 bases aligning to TRBD2. The CDR3 length is 17 residues. Losses at the gene ends were 7 bases for V and 4 bases for J; bases not matched to a gene: 11. The germline CDR1 and CDR2 sequences are SGHRS and YFSETQ. Supplemented by reference TRBV5-1 and TRBJ2-2, the full variable domain reads KAGVTQTPRYLIKTRGQQVTLSCSPISGHRSVSWYQQTPGQGLQFLFEYFSETQRNKGNFPGRFSGRQFSNSRSEMNVSTLELGDSALYLCASGILAGGRFTGELFFGEGSRLTVL.

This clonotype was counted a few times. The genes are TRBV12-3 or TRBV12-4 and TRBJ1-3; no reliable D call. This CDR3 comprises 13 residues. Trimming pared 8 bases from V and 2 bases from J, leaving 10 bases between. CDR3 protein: CASGPAPGNTIYF. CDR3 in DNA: TGTGCCAGCGGCCCTGCCCCTGGAAACACCATATATTTT.

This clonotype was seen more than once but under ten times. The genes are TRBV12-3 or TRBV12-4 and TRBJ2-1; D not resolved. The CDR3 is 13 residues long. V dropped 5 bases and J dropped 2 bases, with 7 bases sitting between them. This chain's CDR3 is CASSTQTYNEQFF. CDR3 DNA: TGTGCCAGCAGTACCCAGACCTACAATGAGCAGTTCTTC.

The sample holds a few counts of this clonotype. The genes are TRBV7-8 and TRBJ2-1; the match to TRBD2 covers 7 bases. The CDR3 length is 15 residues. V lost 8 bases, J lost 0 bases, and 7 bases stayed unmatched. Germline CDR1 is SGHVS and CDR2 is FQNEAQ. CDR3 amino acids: CASEAGRSSYNEQFF. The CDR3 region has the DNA TGTGCCAGCGAAGCGGGGAGGAGCTCCTACAATGAGCAGTTCTTC.

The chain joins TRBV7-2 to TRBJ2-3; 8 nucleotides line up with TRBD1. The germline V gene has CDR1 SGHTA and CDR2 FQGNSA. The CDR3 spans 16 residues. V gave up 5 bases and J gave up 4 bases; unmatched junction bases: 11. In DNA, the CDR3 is TGTGCCAGCAGCCCCACGGACAGGGCGCGCGCAGATACGCAGTATTTT. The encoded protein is CASSPTDRARADTQYF. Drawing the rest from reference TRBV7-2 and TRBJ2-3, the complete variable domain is GAGVSQSPSNKVTEKGKDVELRCDPISGHTALYWYRQSLGQGLEFLIYFQGNSAPDKSGLPSDRFSAERTGGSVSTLTIQRTQQEDSAVYLCASSPTDRARADTQYFGPGTRLTVL.

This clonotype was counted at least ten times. The CDR3 nucleotides read TGCGCCAGCAGTGACAATGGTAGCGGGGAAGAAGATACGCAGTATTTT. It specifies CASSDNGSGEEDTQYF. The chain uses TRBV10-2 and TRBJ2-3, with 8 bases matching TRBD2. This CDR3 has 16 amino acids. Unmatched junction bases numbered 10, after V lost 3 bases and J lost 5 bases. In germline, CDR1 is WSHSY, CDR2 SAAADI.

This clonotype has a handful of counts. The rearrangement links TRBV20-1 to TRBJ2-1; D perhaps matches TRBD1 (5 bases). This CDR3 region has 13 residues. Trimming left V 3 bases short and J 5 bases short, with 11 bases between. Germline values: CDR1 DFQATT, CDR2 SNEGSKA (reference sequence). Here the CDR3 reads CSASKGRDNEQFF. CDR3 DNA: TGCAGTGCTAGTAAGGGCAGGGACAATGAGCAGTTCTTC.

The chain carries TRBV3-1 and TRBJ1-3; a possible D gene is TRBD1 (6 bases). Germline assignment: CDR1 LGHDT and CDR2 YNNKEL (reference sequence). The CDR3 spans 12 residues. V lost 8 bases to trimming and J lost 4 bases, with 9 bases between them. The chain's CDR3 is CASAQGGNTIYF. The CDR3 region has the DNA TGTGCCAGCGCACAGGGAGGAAACACCATATATTTT.

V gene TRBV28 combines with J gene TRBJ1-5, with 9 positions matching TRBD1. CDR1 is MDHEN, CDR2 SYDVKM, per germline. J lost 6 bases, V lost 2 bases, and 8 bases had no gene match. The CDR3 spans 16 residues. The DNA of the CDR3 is TGTGCCAGCAGTTTACTCTGGGGACAGGGACGTCAGCCCCAGCATTTT. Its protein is CASSLLWGQGRQPQHF.

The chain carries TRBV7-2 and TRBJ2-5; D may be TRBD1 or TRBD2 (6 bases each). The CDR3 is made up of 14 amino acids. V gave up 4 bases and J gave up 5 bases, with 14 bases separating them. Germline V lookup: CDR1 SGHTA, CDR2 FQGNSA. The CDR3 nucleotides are TGTGCCAGCAGCTCACAGGGTCGGGGGGAGACCCAGTACTTC. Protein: CASSSQGRGETQYF.

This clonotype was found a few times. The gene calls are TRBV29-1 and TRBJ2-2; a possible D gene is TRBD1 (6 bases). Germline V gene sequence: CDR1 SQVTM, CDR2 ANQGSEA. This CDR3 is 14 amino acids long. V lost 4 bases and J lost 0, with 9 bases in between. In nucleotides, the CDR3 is TGCAGCGTTGGGACAGCGACGAACACCGGGGAGCTGTTTTTT. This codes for CSVGTATNTGELFF.

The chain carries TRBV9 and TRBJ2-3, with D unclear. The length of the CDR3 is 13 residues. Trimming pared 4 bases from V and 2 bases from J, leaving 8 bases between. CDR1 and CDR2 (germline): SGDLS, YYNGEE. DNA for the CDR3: TGTGCCAGCAGCACTCAGATCACAGATACGCAGTATTTT. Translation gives CASSTQITDTQYF.

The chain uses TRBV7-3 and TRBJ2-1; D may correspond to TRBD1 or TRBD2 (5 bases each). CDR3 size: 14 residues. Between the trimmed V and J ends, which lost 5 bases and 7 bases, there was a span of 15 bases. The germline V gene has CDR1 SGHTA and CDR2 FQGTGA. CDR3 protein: CASSPTGARNEQFF. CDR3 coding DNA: TGTGCCAGCAGCCCAACCGGGGCCAGGAATGAGCAGTTCTTC.

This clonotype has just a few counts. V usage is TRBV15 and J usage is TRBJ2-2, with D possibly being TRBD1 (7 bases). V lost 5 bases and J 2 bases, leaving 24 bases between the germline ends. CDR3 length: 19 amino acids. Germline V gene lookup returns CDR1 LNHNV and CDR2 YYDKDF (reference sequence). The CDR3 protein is CATSPQGGGRRINTGELFF. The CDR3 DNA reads TGTGCCACCAGCCCCCAGGGGGGTGGCCGCAGAATCAACACCGGGGAGCTGTTTTTT.

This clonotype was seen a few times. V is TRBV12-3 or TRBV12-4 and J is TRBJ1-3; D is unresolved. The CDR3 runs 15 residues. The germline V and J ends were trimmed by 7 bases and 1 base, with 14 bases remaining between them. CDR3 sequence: CASMALRLSGNTIYF. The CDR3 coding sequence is TGTGCCAGCATGGCCCTCCGACTTTCTGGAAACACCATATATTTT.